Listed below are T cell receptor beta chains from one sample, sequenced in a study of T cells in Graves' hyperthyroidism and ophthalmopathy. TCRdb passed the multiplex PCR reads through MiXCR, listing each CDR3 protein once. The sample holds 250,000 to 300,000 distinct CDR3 sequences, roughly a fifth seen once. Sequenced input: blood. These receptors came from a man between 45 and 60 years old with Graves' ophthalmopathy. Both conserved end residues are part of each CDR3. Fields, in order: V gene, clone size, D gene, J gene, CDR3 protein, CDR3 DNA. The D gene is left open where the match is weak. Rows give clone size only sometimes, using once, few, many, or a class for an expanded clone.

v_call: TRBV6-4
clone_size: few
d_call: -
j_call: TRBJ2-5
cdr3_aa: CASSDSDVRGQETQYF
cdr3_nt: TGTGCCAGCAGTGACTCAGATGTCCGGGGCCAAGAGACCCAGTACTTC

v_call: TRBV5-5
clone_size: -
d_call: TRBD1
j_call: TRBJ2-7
cdr3_aa: CASSLNRGTYEQYF
cdr3_nt: TGTGCCAGCAGCTTGAACAGGGGTACCTACGAGCAGTACTTC

v_call: TRBV11-2
clone_size: many
d_call: -
j_call: TRBJ1-2
cdr3_aa: CASSPWGGRNYGYTF
cdr3_nt: TGTGCCAGCAGCCCCTGGGGAGGACGGAACTATGGCTACACCTTC

v_call: TRBV3-1
clone_size: few
d_call: -
j_call: TRBJ2-3
cdr3_aa: CASSPEGLTDTQYF
cdr3_nt: TGTGCCAGCAGTCCCGAGGGACTCACAGATACGCAGTATTTT

v_call: TRBV20-1
clone_size: many
d_call: -
j_call: TRBJ2-7
cdr3_aa: CSVSLSPFLYEQYF
cdr3_nt: TGCAGTGTCTCACTTAGCCCGTTCCTCTACGAGCAGTACTTC

v_call: TRBV2
clone_size: many
d_call: -
j_call: TRBJ2-5
cdr3_aa: CASREQQETQYF
cdr3_nt: TGTGCCAGCAGGGAGCAGCAAGAGACCCAGTACTTC

v_call: TRBV20-1
clone_size: many
d_call: TRBD2
j_call: TRBJ2-1
cdr3_aa: CSASGTSGSGNEQFF
cdr3_nt: TGCAGTGCTAGCGGGACTAGCGGGAGTGGCAATGAGCAGTTCTTC

v_call: TRBV27
clone_size: few
d_call: TRBD2
j_call: TRBJ2-7
cdr3_aa: CASSTRGLAISYEQYF
cdr3_nt: TGTGCCAGCAGTACCCGAGGACTAGCGATCTCTTACGAGCAGTACTTC

v_call: TRBV18
clone_size: -
d_call: -
j_call: TRBJ1-5
cdr3_aa: CASSLGTTPNQPQHF
cdr3_nt: TGTGCCAGCTCACTCGGGACAACACCTAATCAGCCCCAGCATTTT

v_call: TRBV6-5
clone_size: -
d_call: TRBD2
j_call: TRBJ2-1
cdr3_aa: CASSYSIAGAYNEQFF
cdr3_nt: TGTGCCAGCAGTTACTCAATAGCGGGCGCATACAATGAGCAGTTCTTC

v_call: TRBV24-1
clone_size: few
d_call: -
j_call: TRBJ2-2
cdr3_aa: CATTSGRNTGELFF
cdr3_nt: TGTGCCACCACGTCAGGGAGGAACACCGGGGAGCTGTTTTTT

v_call: TRBV9
clone_size: -
d_call: TRBD2
j_call: TRBJ2-2
cdr3_aa: CASSVETSGANTGELFF
cdr3_nt: TGTGCCAGCAGCGTAGAGACTAGCGGGGCGAACACCGGGGAGCTGTTTTTT

v_call: TRBV27
clone_size: -
d_call: TRBD2
j_call: TRBJ2-1
cdr3_aa: CASSLWSAAGNEQFF
cdr3_nt: TGTGCCAGCAGTTTATGGTCAGCAGCGGGGAATGAGCAGTTCTTC

v_call: TRBV11-1
clone_size: many
d_call: -
j_call: TRBJ2-5
cdr3_aa: CASSLSRSGYQETQYF
cdr3_nt: TGTGCCAGCAGCTTAAGTCGGTCCGGCTACCAAGAGACCCAGTACTTC

v_call: TRBV28
clone_size: few
d_call: -
j_call: TRBJ2-5
cdr3_aa: CASSLRGRRKSQETQYF
cdr3_nt: TGTGCCAGCAGTTTGCGGGGACGGCGCAAATCCCAAGAGACCCAGTACTTC

v_call: TRBV30
clone_size: many
d_call: -
j_call: TRBJ2-5
cdr3_aa: CAWSVSAGGETQYF
cdr3_nt: TGTGCCTGGAGTGTATCGGCGGGTGGGGAGACCCAGTACTTC

v_call: TRBV30
clone_size: few
d_call: -
j_call: TRBJ2-3
cdr3_aa: CAQSHSGGSTDTQYF
cdr3_nt: TGTGCCCAATCTCACAGCGGAGGGAGCACAGATACGCAGTATTTT

v_call: TRBV30
clone_size: many
d_call: TRBD2
j_call: TRBJ2-5
cdr3_aa: CAWSPGGSKTQYF
cdr3_nt: TGTGCCTGGAGCCCCGGGGGGAGTAAGACCCAGTACTTC

v_call: TRBV4-1
clone_size: -
d_call: -
j_call: TRBJ2-3
cdr3_aa: CASSHTLASTDTQYF
cdr3_nt: TGCGCCAGCAGCCATACACTGGCTAGCACAGATACGCAGTATTTT

v_call: TRBV2
clone_size: -
d_call: TRBD2
j_call: TRBJ2-3
cdr3_aa: CASSELAGGPSGTDTQYF
cdr3_nt: TGTGCCAGCAGTGAACTAGCGGGAGGGCCCTCGGGCACAGATACGCAGTATTTT

v_call: TRBV5-1
clone_size: few
d_call: -
j_call: TRBJ2-7
cdr3_aa: CASSLASGGHEQYF
cdr3_nt: TGCGCCAGCAGCTTGGCTTCAGGGGGGCACGAGCAGTACTTC

v_call: TRBV12-3/TRBV12-4
clone_size: -
d_call: TRBD1
j_call: TRBJ2-4
cdr3_aa: CASSYQRQGVAKNIQYF
cdr3_nt: TGTGCCAGCAGTTACCAGAGGCAGGGGGTCGCTAAAAACATTCAGTACTTC

v_call: TRBV20-1
clone_size: many
d_call: TRBD2
j_call: TRBJ2-3
cdr3_aa: CSVLAPTSTDTQYF
cdr3_nt: TGCAGTGTACTAGCGCCCACTAGCACAGATACGCAGTATTTT

v_call: TRBV28
clone_size: few
d_call: -
j_call: TRBJ1-4
cdr3_aa: CASSGQKNEKLFF
cdr3_nt: TGTGCCAGCAGCGGACAGAAAAATGAAAAACTGTTTTTT

v_call: TRBV7-2
clone_size: many
d_call: TRBD2
j_call: TRBJ2-7
cdr3_aa: CASSFVAGEGEQYF
cdr3_nt: TGTGCCAGCAGCTTCGTAGCGGGAGAGGGGGAGCAGTACTTC

v_call: TRBV30
clone_size: -
d_call: -
j_call: TRBJ1-6
cdr3_aa: CAWSDTYNSPLHF
cdr3_nt: TGTGCCTGGAGTGACACATATAATTCACCCCTCCACTTT

v_call: TRBV2
clone_size: many
d_call: -
j_call: TRBJ2-3
cdr3_aa: CASRDSDGKAEDTQYF
cdr3_nt: TGTGCCAGCAGGGACTCGGACGGGAAGGCGGAAGATACGCAGTATTTT

v_call: TRBV11-2
clone_size: many
d_call: -
j_call: TRBJ2-1
cdr3_aa: CASSPNYNEQFF
cdr3_nt: TGTGCCAGCAGCCCTAATTACAATGAGCAGTTCTTC

v_call: TRBV6-2/TRBV6-3
clone_size: -
d_call: TRBD1
j_call: TRBJ2-1
cdr3_aa: CASSDSGTGEYNEQFF
cdr3_nt: TGTGCCAGCAGTGACTCCGGGACAGGGGAGTACAATGAGCAGTTCTTC

v_call: TRBV13
clone_size: -
d_call: TRBD2
j_call: TRBJ2-3
cdr3_aa: CASSLAGRDTDTQYF
cdr3_nt: TGTGCCAGCAGCCTAGCGGGCAGGGATACAGATACGCAGTATTTT

v_call: TRBV27
clone_size: -
d_call: -
j_call: TRBJ2-1
cdr3_aa: CASSLQATTYNEQFF
cdr3_nt: TGTGCCAGCAGTCTACAAGCGACTACCTACAATGAGCAGTTCTTC

v_call: TRBV3-1
clone_size: many
d_call: TRBD1
j_call: TRBJ1-2
cdr3_aa: CASSQGGGGNYGYTF
cdr3_nt: TGTGCCAGCAGCCAAGGAGGGGGCGGGAACTATGGCTACACCTTC

v_call: TRBV7-3
clone_size: -
d_call: TRBD1
j_call: TRBJ2-3
cdr3_aa: CASSSQGLEADTQYF
cdr3_nt: TGTGCCAGCAGCTCACAGGGGCTCGAGGCAGATACGCAGTATTTT

v_call: TRBV2
clone_size: many
d_call: TRBD1
j_call: TRBJ1-1
cdr3_aa: CASSETGGNTEAFF
cdr3_nt: TGTGCCAGCAGTGAAACAGGGGGCAACACTGAAGCTTTCTTT

v_call: TRBV20-1
clone_size: many
d_call: TRBD1
j_call: TRBJ2-7
cdr3_aa: CSARTLTGDHEQYF
cdr3_nt: TGCAGTGCGCGGACCCTGACAGGGGACCACGAGCAGTACTTC

v_call: TRBV6-1
clone_size: few
d_call: -
j_call: TRBJ1-1
cdr3_aa: CASFKEYGFF
cdr3_nt: TGTGCCAGCTTCAAGGAGTACGGTTTCTTT

v_call: TRBV19
clone_size: -
d_call: -
j_call: TRBJ1-1
cdr3_aa: CASVRGGFTEAFF
cdr3_nt: TGTGCCAGTGTTAGGGGGGGCTTCACTGAAGCTTTCTTT

v_call: TRBV7-9
clone_size: many
d_call: -
j_call: TRBJ2-1
cdr3_aa: CASSPWSSYNEQFF
cdr3_nt: TGTGCCAGCAGCCCTTGGAGCTCCTACAATGAGCAGTTCTTC

v_call: TRBV20-1
clone_size: few
d_call: TRBD1
j_call: TRBJ1-5
cdr3_aa: CSARTGSFGNQPQHF
cdr3_nt: TGCAGTGCTAGGACAGGGAGTTTTGGCAATCAGCCCCAGCATTTT

v_call: TRBV5-5
clone_size: -
d_call: -
j_call: TRBJ2-2
cdr3_aa: CASSSGTLTGELFF
cdr3_nt: TGTGCCAGCAGCTCCGGGACCCTCACCGGGGAGCTGTTTTTT